The next 11 T cell receptor beta chains were all read from a single sample in a study of CD4+ T cells in melanoma. The table came from immunoSEQ multiplex PCR; TCRdb's copy has only in-frame clones and leaves some out. The sample lists roughly 10,000 clones; about 63% were seen once. Sequenced: cells from a culture (not recorded whether cultured in vitro). All receptors derive from a human donor with melanoma.

V usage is TRBV5-4 and J usage is TRBJ1-4, with D possibly matching TRBD1 (5 bases). Germline CDR1 reads SGHNT; CDR2 reads YYREEE (reference sequence). V gave up 1 base and J gave up 9 bases, with 13 bases separating them. The CDR3 runs to 14 residues. In DNA, the CDR3 is TGTGCCAGCAGCTTGCAGGGACGCGGGCAAAAACTGTTTTTT. It specifies CASSLQGRGQKLFF.

The V call is TRBV6-6, the J call TRBJ1-5; weak D call: TRBD1 (5 bases). Deletions cut 5 bases from V and 7 bases from J, with 15 bases between. This CDR3 has 14 amino acids. Germline values: CDR1 MNHNY, CDR2 SVGAGI (reference sequence). In DNA, the CDR3 is TGTGCCAGCAGTACCCCCGGGGGAGGGCAGCCCCAGCATTTT. It encodes CASSTPGGGQPQHF.

The V gene is TRBV6-5, the J gene TRBJ1-6, with 8 nucleotides matching TRBD1. After removal of 0 bases from V and 7 bases from J, the junction contained 2 bases not matched to a gene. This CDR3 has 15 residues. Germline loops: CDR1 MNHEY, CDR2 SVGAGI. This CDR3 is CASSYSRTGNSPLHF. Written as DNA, the CDR3 is TGTGCCAGCAGTTACTCGAGGACAGGGAATTCACCCCTCCACTTT.

This chain uses TRBV5-5 with TRBJ1-2; D is undetermined. CDR3 length: 14 amino acids. Trimming pared 1 base from V and 4 bases from J, leaving 11 bases between. CDR1 SGHKS and CDR2 YYEKEE come from the germline V gene (reference sequence). The CDR3 bases are TGTGCCAGCAGCTTGCAGGTTCAGCCCTATGGCTACACCTTC. It encodes CASSLQVQPYGYTF.

V is TRBV6-6 and J is TRBJ1-1; 7 nucleotides line up with TRBD1. The CDR3 is 14 residues long. The germline gives CDR1 MNHNY, CDR2 SVGAGI (reference sequence). V shed 8 bases and J 10 bases; nucleotides not matched to a gene: 16. The CDR3 region is CASAAGTAGRGAFF. DNA for the CDR3: TGTGCCAGCGCTGCAGGGACAGCCGGTCGAGGAGCTTTCTTT.

The genes are TRBV9 and TRBJ2-2; D is unresolved. The germline gives CDR1 SGDLS, CDR2 YYNGEE. The CDR3 runs 13 residues. Trimming took 4 bases from V and 6 from J, leaving 10 bases between them. The CDR3 region has the DNA TGTGCCAGCAGCCCTACGGTTTCCGGGGAGCTGTTTTTT. The encoded protein is CASSPTVSGELFF.

V gene TRBV2 combines with J gene TRBJ1-2; TRBD1 is a possible D gene (5 bases). Trimming removed 3 bases from V and 4 bases from J, with 15 bases in between. Per germline, CDR1 SNHLY and CDR2 FYNNEI. CDR3 length equals 15 residues. For the CDR3, the DNA is TGTGCCAGCAGTGAGTCGGGACCCAATGTCTATGGCTACACCTTC. This codes for CASSESGPNVYGYTF.

The rearrangement uses TRBV5-5 and TRBJ2-2; unclear D gene. This CDR3 has 12 amino acids. V dropped 1 base and J dropped 9 bases, with 7 bases sitting between them. CDR1 and CDR2 (germline): SGHKS, YYEKEE (reference sequence). DNA for the CDR3: TGTGCCAGCAGCTTGAACAACCGGGAGCTGTTTTTT. The encoded protein is CASSLNNRELFF.

This sequence joins TRBV6-1 and TRBJ2-3, with TRBD2 matching 8 bases. V lost 6 bases and J lost 0; bases outside the gene matches: 5. Germline values: CDR1 MNHNS, CDR2 SASEGT. The CDR3 runs 15 residues. CDR3 loop: CASRLLAVSTDTQYF. CDR3 nucleotide sequence: TGTGCCAGCAGATTACTAGCGGTCAGCACAGATACGCAGTATTTT.

The chain links TRBV2 to TRBJ1-1; possible D gene TRBD1, 5 bases. V was pared by 8 bases and J by 10 bases, with 20 bases between. CDR1 and CDR2 from the germline V gene are SNHLY and FYNNEI. The CDR3 is 13 residues long. CDR3 nucleotides: TGTGCCAGCGCCGAGGGGACCTCTTTCCCAGCTTTCTTT. Amino acids: CASAEGTSFPAFF.

The V and J genes are TRBV25-1 and TRBJ1-2; possible D gene TRBD1, 6 bases. Germline CDR1 and CDR2: MGHDK and SYGVNS. The CDR3 consists of 15 residues. V was clipped by 2 bases and J by 3 bases, with 13 bases between them. CDR3 in DNA: TGTGCCAGCAGTGAAAAAAGGGGGGGGGACTATGGCTACACCTTC. Translated: CASSEKRGGDYGYTF.